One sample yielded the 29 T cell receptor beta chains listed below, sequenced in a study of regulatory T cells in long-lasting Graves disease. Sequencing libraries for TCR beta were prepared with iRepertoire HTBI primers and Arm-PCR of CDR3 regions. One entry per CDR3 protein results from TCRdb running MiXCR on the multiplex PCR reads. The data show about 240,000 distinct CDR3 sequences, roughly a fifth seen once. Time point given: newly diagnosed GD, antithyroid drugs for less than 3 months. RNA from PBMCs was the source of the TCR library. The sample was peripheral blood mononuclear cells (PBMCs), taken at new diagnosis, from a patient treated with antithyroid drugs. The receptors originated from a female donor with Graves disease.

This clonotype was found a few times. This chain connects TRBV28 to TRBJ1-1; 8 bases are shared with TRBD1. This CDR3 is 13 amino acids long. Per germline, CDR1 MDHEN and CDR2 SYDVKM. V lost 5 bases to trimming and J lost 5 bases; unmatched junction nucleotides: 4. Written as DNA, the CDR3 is TGTGCCAGCAGTCCAACAGGGGGAACTGAAGCTTTCTTT. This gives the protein CASSPTGGTEAFF.

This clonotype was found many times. The CDR3 region has the DNA TGTGCCAGCAGCACGGGACCGAACACTGAAGCTTTCTTT. As protein: CASSTGPNTEAFF. V usage is TRBV7-9 and J usage is TRBJ1-1, with a tentative D call TRBD1 (5 bases). V dropped 5 bases and J dropped 1 base, with 8 bases sitting between them. Germline V lookup: CDR1 SEHNR, CDR2 FQNEAQ (reference sequence). The CDR3 covers 13 residues.

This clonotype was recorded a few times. CDR3 sequence (DNA): TGTGCCAGCAGCGTAGCGAGCGAGAGACCTGGGGCCAACGTCCTGACTTTC. The encoded protein is CASSVASERPGANVLTF. This chain links TRBV9 with TRBJ2-6, with D unresolved. V lost 0 bases and J lost 2, with 12 bases in between. This CDR3 has 17 residues. Germline loops: CDR1 SGDLS, CDR2 YYNGEE.

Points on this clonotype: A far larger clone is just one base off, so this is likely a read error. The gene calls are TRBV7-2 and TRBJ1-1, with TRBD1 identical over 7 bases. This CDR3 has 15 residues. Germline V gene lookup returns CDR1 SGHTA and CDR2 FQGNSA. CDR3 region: CAGSPRQGLSTEAFF. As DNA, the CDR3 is TGTGCCGGCAGCCCGCGACAGGGTCTGAGCACTGAAGCTTTCTTT.

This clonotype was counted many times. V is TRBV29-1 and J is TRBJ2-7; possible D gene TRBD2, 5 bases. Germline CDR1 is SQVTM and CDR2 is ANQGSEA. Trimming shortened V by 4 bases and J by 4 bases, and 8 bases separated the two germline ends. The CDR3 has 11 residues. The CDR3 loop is CSVVEGYEQYF. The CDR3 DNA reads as TGCAGCGTTGTAGAGGGTTACGAGCAGTACTTC.

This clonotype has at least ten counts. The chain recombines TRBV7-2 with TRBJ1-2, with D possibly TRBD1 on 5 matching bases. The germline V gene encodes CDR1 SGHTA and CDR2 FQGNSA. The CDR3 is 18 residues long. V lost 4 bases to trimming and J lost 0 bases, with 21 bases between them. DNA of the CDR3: TGTGCCAGCAGCTCCCAGGGTCTAGGGCTTACACCTAACTATGGCTACACCTTC. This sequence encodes CASSSQGLGLTPNYGYTF.

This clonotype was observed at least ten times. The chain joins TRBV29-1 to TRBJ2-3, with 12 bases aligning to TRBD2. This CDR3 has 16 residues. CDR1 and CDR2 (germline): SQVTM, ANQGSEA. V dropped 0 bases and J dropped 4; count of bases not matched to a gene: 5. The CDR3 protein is CSVEDRLAGASDTQYF. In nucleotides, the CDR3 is TGCAGCGTTGAAGATAGACTAGCGGGAGCCTCAGATACGCAGTATTTT.

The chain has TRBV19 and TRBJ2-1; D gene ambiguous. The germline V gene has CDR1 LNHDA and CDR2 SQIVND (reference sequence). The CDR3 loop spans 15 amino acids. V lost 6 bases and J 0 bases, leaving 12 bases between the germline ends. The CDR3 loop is CASSETMHSYNEQFF. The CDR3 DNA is TGTGCCAGTAGCGAAACTATGCACTCCTACAATGAGCAGTTCTTC.

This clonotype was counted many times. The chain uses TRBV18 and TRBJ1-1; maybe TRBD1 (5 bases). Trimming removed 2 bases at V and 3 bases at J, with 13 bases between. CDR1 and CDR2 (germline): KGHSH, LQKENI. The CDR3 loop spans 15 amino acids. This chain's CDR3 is CASSPVGGVDTEAFF. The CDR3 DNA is TGTGCCAGCTCACCAGTTGGGGGTGTAGACACTGAAGCTTTCTTT. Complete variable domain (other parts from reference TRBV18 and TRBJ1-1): NAGVMQNPRHLVRRRGQEARLRCSPMKGHSHVYWYRQLPEEGLKFMVYLQKENIIDESGMPKERFSAEFPKEGPSILRIQQVVRGDSAAYFCASSPVGGVDTEAFFGQGTRLTVV.

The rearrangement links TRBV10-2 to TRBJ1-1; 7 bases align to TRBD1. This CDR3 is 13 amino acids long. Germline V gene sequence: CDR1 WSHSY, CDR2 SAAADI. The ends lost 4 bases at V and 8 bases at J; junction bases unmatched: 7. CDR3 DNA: TGCGCCAGCAGTGTTGTCGGAGGGGGCGAAGCTTTCTTT. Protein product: CASSVVGGGEAFF.

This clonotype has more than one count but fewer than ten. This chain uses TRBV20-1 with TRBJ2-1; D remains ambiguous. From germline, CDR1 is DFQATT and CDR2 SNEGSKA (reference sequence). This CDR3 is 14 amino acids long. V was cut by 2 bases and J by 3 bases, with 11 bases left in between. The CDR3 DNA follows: TGCAGTGCTAGAAGGTACGGGTTCTACAATGAGCAGTTCTTC. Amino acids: CSARRYGFYNEQFF.

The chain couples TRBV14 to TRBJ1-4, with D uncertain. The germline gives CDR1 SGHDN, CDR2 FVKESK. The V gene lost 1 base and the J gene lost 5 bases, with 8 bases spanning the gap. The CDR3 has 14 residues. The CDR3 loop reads CASSQGTMNEKLFF. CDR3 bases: TGTGCCAGCAGCCAAGGGACGATGAATGAAAAACTGTTTTTT.

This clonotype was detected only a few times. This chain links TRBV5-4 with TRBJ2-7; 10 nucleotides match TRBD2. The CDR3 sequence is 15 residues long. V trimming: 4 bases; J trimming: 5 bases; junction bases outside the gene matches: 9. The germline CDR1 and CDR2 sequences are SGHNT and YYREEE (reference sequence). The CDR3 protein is CASSQPGLALHEQYF. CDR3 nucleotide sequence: TGTGCCAGCAGCCAACCGGGACTAGCGCTCCACGAGCAGTACTTC.

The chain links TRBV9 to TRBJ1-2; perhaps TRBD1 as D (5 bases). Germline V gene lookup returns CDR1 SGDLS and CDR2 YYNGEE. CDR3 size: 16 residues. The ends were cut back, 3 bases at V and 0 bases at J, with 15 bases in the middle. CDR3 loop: CASSATDRNPNYGYTF. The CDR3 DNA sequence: TGTGCCAGCAGCGCGACCGACAGAAATCCTAACTATGGCTACACCTTC.

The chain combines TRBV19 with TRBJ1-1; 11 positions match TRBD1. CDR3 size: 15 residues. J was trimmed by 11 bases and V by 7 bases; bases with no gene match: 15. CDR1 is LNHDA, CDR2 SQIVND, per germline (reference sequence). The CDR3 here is CASTSTGQGVLGAFF. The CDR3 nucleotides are TGTGCCAGTACCTCTACGGGACAGGGGGTATTAGGTGCTTTCTTT.

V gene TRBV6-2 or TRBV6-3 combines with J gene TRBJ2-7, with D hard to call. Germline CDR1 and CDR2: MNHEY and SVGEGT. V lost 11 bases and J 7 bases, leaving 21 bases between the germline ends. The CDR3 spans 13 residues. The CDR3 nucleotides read TGTGCCGCCGGAAGCGCGTCTACGAGGGAGCAGTACTTC. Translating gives CAAGSASTREQYF.

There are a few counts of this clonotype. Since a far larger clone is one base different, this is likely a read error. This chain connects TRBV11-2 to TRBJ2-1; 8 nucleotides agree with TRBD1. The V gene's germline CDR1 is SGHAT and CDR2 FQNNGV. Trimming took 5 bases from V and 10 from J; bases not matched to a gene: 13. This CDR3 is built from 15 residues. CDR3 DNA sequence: TGTGCCAGCAGCCTAACTGGACAGGGCTTCAACGAGCAGTTCTTC. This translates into CASSLTGQGFNEQFF.

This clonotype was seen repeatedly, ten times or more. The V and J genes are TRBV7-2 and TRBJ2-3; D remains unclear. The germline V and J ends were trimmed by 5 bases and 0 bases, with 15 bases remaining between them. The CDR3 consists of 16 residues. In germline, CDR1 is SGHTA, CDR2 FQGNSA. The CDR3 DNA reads TGTGCCAGCAGCCAAAGACCACCCCATAGCACAGATACGCAGTATTTT. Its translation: CASSQRPPHSTDTQYF.

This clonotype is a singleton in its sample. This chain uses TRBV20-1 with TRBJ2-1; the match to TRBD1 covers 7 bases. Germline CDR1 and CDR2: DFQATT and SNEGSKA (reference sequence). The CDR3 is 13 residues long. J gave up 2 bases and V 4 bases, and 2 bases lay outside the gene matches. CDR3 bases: TGCAGTGCTAACAGGGGTACCTACAATGAGCAGTTCTTC. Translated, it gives CSANRGTYNEQFF.

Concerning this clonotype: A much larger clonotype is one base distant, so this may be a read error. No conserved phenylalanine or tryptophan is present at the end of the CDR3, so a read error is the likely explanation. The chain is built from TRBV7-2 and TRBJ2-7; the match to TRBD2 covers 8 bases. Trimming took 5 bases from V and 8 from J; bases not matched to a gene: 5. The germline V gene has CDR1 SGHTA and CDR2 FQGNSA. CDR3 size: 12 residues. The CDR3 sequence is CASSPSGRKQYS. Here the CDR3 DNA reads TGTGCCAGCAGCCCTAGCGGGCGGAAGCAGTACTCC.

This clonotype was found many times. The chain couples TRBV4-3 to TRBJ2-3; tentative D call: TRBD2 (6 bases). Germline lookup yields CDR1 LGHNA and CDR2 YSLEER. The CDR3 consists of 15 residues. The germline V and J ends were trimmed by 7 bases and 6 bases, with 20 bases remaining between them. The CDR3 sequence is CASTREQGSVDTQYF. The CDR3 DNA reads TGCGCCAGCACCCGGGAGCAAGGGAGCGTGGATACGCAGTATTTT.

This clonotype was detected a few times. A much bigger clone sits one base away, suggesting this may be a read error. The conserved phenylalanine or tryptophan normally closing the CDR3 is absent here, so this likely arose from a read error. The CDR3 sequence is CASSLKRDRMDQPQHI. The CDR3 DNA reads as TGTGCCAGCAGCTTAAAGAGGGACCGTATGGATCAGCCCCAGCATATT. The chain joins TRBV7-8 to TRBJ1-5; D is possibly TRBD1 (5 bases). Trimming stripped 2 bases from V and 5 bases from J, with 16 bases between. This CDR3 contains 16 residues. The V gene's germline CDR1 is SGHVS and CDR2 FQNEAQ.

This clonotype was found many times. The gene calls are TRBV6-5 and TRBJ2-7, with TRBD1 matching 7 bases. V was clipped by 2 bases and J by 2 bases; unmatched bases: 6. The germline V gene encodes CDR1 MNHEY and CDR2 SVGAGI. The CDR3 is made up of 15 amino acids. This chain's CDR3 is CASSYRGQEAYEQYF. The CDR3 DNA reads TGTGCCAGCAGTTACCGAGGACAGGAGGCCTACGAGCAGTACTTC.

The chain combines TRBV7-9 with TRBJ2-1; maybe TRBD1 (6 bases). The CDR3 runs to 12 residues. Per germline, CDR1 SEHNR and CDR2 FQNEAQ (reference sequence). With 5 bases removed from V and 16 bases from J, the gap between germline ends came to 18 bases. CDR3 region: CASSTDRRRTFF. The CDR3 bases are TGTGCCAGCAGCACCGACAGGCGTCGTACTTTCTTC. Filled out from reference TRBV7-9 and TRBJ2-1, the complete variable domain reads DTGVSQNPRHKITKRGQNVTFRCDPISEHNRLYWYRQTLGQGPEFLTYFQNEAQLEKSRLLSDRFSAERPKGSFSTLEIQRTEQGDSAMYLCASSTDRRRTFFGPGTRLTVL.

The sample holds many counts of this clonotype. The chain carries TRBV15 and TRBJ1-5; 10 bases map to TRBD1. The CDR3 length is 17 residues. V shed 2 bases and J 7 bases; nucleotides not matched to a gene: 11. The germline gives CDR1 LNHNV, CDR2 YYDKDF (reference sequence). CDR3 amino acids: CATSRLTGTGVGQPQHF. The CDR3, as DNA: TGTGCCACCAGCAGACTAACAGGGACAGGGGTAGGGCAGCCCCAGCATTTT.

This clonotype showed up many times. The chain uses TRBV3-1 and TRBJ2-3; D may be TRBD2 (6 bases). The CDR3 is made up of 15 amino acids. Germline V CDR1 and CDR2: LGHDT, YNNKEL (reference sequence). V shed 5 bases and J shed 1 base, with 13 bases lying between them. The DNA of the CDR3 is TGTGCCAGCAGCGCACTAGCCGATCGCACAGATACGCAGTATTTT. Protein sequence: CASSALADRTDTQYF.

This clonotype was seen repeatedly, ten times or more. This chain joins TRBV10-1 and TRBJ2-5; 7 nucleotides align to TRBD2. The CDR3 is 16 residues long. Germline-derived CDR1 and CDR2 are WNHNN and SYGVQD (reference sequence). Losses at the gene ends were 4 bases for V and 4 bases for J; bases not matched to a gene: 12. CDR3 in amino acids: CASSGVIAGTAETQYF. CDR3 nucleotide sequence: TGCGCCAGCAGTGGGGTGATAGCGGGCACGGCAGAGACCCAGTACTTC.

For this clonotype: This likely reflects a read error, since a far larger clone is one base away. The CDR3 DNA reads TGTGCCAACAGCTTAGATTTTACTAGCGGGAGAAATGAGCAGTTCTTC. Amino acids: CANSLDFTSGRNEQFF. The rearrangement uses TRBV11-2 and TRBJ2-4; 11 bases are shared with TRBD2. The J call may be in error: the DNA end matches TRBJ2-1 better. The CDR3 extends over 16 amino acids. The germline CDR1 and CDR2 sequences are SGHAT and FQNNGV.

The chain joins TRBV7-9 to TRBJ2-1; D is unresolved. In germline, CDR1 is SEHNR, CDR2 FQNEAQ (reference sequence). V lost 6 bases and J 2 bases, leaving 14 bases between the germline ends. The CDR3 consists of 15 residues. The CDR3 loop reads CASSYKHPTYNEQFF. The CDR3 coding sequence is TGTGCCAGCAGTTACAAACATCCAACCTACAATGAGCAGTTCTTC.